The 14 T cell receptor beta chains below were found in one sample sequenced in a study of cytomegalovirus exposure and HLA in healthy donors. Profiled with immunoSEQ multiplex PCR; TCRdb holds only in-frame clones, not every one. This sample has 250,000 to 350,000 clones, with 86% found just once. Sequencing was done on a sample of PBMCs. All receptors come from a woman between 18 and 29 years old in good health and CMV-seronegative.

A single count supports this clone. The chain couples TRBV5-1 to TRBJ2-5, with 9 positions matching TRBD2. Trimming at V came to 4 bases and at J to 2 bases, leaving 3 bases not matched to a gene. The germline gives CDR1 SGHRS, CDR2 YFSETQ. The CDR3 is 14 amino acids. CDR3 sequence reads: CASSLREGQETQYF. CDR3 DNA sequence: TGCGCCAGCAGCCTGCGGGAGGGTCAAGAGACCCAGTACTTC. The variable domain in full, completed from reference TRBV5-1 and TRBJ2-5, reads KAGVTQTPRYLIKTRGQQVTLSCSPISGHRSVSWYQQTPGQGLQFLFEYFSETQRNKGNFPGRFSGRQFSNSRSEMNVSTLELGDSALYLCASSLREGQETQYFGPGTRLLVL.

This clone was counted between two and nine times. The CDR3, as DNA: TGTGCCAGCAGCTCCCCTCCTGAGCAGTTCTTC. Translated, it gives CASSSPPEQFF. The rearrangement uses TRBV7-9 and TRBJ2-1; D is uncertain. CDR3 length: 11 residues. With 4 bases removed from V and 9 bases from J, the gap between germline ends came to 7 bases. The germline V gene encodes CDR1 SEHNR and CDR2 FQNEAQ (reference sequence).

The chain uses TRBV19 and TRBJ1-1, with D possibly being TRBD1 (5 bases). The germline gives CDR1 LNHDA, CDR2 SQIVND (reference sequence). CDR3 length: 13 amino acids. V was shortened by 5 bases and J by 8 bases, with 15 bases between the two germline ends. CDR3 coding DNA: TGTGCCAGTAGTTTCCTGGGGCCGGACGAAGCTTTCTTT. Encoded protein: CASSFLGPDEAFF.

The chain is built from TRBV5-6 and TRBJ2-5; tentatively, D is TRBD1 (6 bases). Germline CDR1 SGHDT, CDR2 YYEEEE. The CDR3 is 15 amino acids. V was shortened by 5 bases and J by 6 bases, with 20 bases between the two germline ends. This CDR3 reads CASRFKGGEKKTQYF. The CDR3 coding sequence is TGTGCCAGCAGATTCAAAGGGGGTGAGAAGAAGACCCAGTACTTC.

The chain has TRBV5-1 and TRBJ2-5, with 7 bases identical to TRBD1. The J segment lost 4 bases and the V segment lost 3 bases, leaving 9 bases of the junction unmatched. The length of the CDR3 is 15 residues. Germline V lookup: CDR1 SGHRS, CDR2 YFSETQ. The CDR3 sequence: CASSSTGQAIETQYF. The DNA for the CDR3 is TGCGCCAGCAGCTCCACCGGACAGGCGATAGAGACCCAGTACTTC.

In nucleotides, the CDR3 is TGTGCCAGCAGCCTCGTAGTCAGGGCCGCTGAAGCTTTCTTT. It encodes CASSLVVRAAEAFF. The genes are TRBV7-2 and TRBJ1-1, with a tentative D call TRBD1 (5 bases). Per germline, CDR1 SGHTA and CDR2 FQGNSA. V shed 5 bases and J shed 6 bases, with 16 bases lying between them. CDR3 size: 14 residues. The whole variable domain, filled in from reference TRBV7-2 and TRBJ1-1, reads GAGVSQSPSNKVTEKGKDVELRCDPISGHTALYWYRQSLGQGLEFLIYFQGNSAPDKSGLPSDRFSAERTGGSVSTLTIQRTQQEDSAVYLCASSLVVRAAEAFFGQGTRLTVV.

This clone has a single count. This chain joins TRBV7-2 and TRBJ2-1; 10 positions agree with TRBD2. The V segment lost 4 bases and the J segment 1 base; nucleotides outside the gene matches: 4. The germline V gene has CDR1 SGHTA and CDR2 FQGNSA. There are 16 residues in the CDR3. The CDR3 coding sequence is TGTGCCAGCAGCTCACTAGCGGGGACTTCCTACAATGAGCAGTTCTTC. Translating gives CASSSLAGTSYNEQFF. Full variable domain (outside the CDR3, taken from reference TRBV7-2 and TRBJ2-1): GAGVSQSPSNKVTEKGKDVELRCDPISGHTALYWYRQSLGQGLEFLIYFQGNSAPDKSGLPSDRFSAERTGGSVSTLTIQRTQQEDSAVYLCASSSLAGTSYNEQFFGPGTRLTVL.

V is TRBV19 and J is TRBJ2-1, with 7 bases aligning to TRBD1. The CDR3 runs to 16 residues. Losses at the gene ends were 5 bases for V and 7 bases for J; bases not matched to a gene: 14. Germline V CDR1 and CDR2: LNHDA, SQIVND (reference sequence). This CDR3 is CASSVPGTAEGNEQFF. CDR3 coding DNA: TGTGCCAGTAGTGTACCCGGGACAGCAGAGGGGAATGAGCAGTTCTTC.

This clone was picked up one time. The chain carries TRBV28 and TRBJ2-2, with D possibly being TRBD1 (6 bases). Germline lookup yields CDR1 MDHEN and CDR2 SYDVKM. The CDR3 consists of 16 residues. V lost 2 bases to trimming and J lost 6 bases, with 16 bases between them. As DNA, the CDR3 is TGTGCCAGCAGTTTAGGCGGGCAGGGGTGGGCCGGGGAGCTGTTTTTT. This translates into CASSLGGQGWAGELFF.

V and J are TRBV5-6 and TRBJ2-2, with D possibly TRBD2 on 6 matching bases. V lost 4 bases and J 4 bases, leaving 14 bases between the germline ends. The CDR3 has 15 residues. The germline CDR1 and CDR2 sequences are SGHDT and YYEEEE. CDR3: CASSREAGITGELFF. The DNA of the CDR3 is TGTGCCAGCAGCCGAGAGGCGGGAATCACCGGGGAGCTGTTTTTT.

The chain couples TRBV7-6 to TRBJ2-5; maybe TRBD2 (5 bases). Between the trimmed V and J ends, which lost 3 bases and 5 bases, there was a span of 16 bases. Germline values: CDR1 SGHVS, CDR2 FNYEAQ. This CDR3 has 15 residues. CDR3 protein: CASSLSRTSRETQYF. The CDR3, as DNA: TGTGCCAGCAGCTTGTCACGTACTAGTCGGGAGACCCAGTACTTC. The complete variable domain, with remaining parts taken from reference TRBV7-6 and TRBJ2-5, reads GAGVSQSPRYKVTKRGQDVALRCDPISGHVSLYWYRQALGQGPEFLTYFNYEAQQDKSGLPNDRFSAERPEGSISTLTIQRTEQRDSAMYRCASSLSRTSRETQYFGPGTRLLVL.

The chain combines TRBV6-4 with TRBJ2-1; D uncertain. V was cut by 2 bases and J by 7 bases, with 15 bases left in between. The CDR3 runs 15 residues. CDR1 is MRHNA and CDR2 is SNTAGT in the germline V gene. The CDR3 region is CASSDPTATGNEQFF. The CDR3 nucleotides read TGTGCCAGCAGTGACCCTACCGCGACCGGGAATGAGCAGTTCTTC.

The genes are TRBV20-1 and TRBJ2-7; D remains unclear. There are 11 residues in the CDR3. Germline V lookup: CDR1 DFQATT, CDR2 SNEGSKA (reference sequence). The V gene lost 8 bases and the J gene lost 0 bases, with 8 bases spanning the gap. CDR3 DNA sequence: TGCAGTTGGTCGAGCTCCTACGAGCAGTACTTC. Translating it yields CSWSSSYEQYF.

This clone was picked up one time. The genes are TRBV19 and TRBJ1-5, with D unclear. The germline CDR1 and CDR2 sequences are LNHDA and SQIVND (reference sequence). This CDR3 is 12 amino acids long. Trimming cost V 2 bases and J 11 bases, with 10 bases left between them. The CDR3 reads CASSIRSEAQHF. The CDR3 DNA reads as TGTGCCAGTAGTATACGGTCGGAGGCCCAGCATTTT.